The rows below give T cell receptor beta chains drawn from one sample of a study of Ad26.COV2.S vaccination and SARS-CoV-2 variants. Produced via immunoSEQ multiplex PCR; TCRdb's table is partial and in-frame only. Of about 680,000 clones listed, roughly nine tenths are singletons. This sample comprised peripheral blood, obtained in a trial of Ad26.COV2.S vaccine versus placebo. These receptors were taken from a person aged 18 to 59 who received the Ad26.COV2.S COVID-19 vaccine or a placebo. Both conserved end residues are part of each CDR3.

TRBJ2-4,TRBV6-2/TRBV6-3,CASSIPQVGNIQYF
TRBJ1-5,TRBV6-1,CASSRGQYSNQPQHF
TRBJ1-4,TRBV5-1,CASSWGTGEEKLFF
TRBJ1-2,TRBV6-1,CASSEDGPRGLNYGYTF
TRBJ2-1,TRBV6-6,CASSYGPLSYNEQFF
TRBJ2-7,TRBV21-1,CASSGTGTSGTYEQYF
TRBJ2-7,TRBV5-6,CASSLGAGAYEQYF
TRBJ1-2,TRBV6-5,CASSYRGNGYTF
TRBJ2-1,TRBV7-2,CASSPRLSSYNEQFF
TRBJ2-7,TRBV5-4,CASSLGGYEQYF
TRBJ2-2,TRBV30,CAWSGIGLAGGSTGELFF
TRBJ1-2,TRBV25-1,CASSESEGAGNYGYTF
TRBJ2-2,TRBV25-1,CASRLGQVNTGELFF
TRBJ1-5,TRBV10-3,CAISEMGGQQPQHF
TRBJ2-1,TRBV6-1,CASSEVPRESAYNEQFF
TRBJ2-1,TRBV11-2,CASSWGEPRQFF
TRBJ1-4,TRBV5-1,CASSLAPGPTNEKLFF
TRBJ2-1,TRBV5-4,CASSLAGGASYNEQFF
TRBJ2-1,TRBV19,CASSIGGRYNEQFF
TRBJ1-5,TRBV6-5,CASSYGQGRQPQHF
TRBJ1-2,TRBV19,CASSMGDTHTYGYTF
TRBJ2-5,TRBV2,CASSERPETQYF
TRBJ2-7,TRBV6-2/TRBV6-3,CASSYRGRGSYEQYF
TRBJ1-2,TRBV12-5,CASGPSTGQGNYGYTF
TRBJ2-1,TRBV9,CASSPLGSYNEQFF
TRBJ2-7,TRBV27,CASSPDSGAAPISEQYF
TRBJ2-1,TRBV2,CASSGTSGDPEQFF
TRBJ1-1,TRBV10-1,CAIRDRETEAFF
TRBJ2-7,TRBV19,CASSIRLAGYEQYF
TRBJ2-7,TRBV11-2,CASSLGVGRYEQYF
TRBJ1-6,TRBV19,CASSTQGQGGSPLHF
TRBJ2-7,TRBV30,CAWSVSASGRGEQYF
TRBJ1-3,TRBV5-1,CASSHGQGEGNTIYF
TRBJ2-1,TRBV10-1,CASSESRVSGQFF
TRBJ2-1,TRBV6-5,CASTRGLASLNEQFF
TRBJ2-7,TRBV15,CATSRGTGDSYEQYF
TRBJ2-7,TRBV6-1,CASSETGPRLSEQYF
TRBJ1-1,TRBV10-2,CASTDKNTEAFF
TRBJ1-2,TRBV5-6,CASSLITGVYGYTF
TRBJ1-3,TRBV30,CAWSYVVGSGNTIYF
TRBJ1-4,TRBV2,CASSGRGPTNEKLFF
TRBJ2-5,TRBV5-4,CASSLLGQTQYF
TRBJ2-5,TRBV5-4,CASSYRTSGETQYF